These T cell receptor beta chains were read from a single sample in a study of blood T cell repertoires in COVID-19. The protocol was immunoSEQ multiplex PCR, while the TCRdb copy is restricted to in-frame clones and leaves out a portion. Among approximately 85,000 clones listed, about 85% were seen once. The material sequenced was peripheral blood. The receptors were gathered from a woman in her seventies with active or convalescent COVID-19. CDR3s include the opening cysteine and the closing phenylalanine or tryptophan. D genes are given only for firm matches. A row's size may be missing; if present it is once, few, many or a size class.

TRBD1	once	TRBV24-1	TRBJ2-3	CATSDPSWTGQTDTQYF	TGTGCCACCAGTGATCCAAGTTGGACAGGGCAGACAGATACGCAGTATTTT
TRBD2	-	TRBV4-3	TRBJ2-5	CASSQRTSGGPIQETQYF	TGCGCCAGCAGCCAACGGACTAGCGGGGGGCCTATACAAGAGACCCAGTACTTC
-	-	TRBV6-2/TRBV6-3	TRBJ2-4	CASSYLEGNIQYF	TGTGCCAGCAGTTACTTGGAGGGGAACATTCAGTACTTC
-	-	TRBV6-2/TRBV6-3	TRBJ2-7	CASSYHLRQANYEQYF	TGTGCCAGCAGTTACCACCTACGACAGGCAAACTACGAGCAGTACTTC
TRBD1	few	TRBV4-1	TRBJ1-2	CASSQAETGGRYGYTF	TGCGCCAGCAGCCAAGCAGAAACAGGGGGCAGGTATGGCTACACCTTC
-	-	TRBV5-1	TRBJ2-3	CASSLAQDGDTQYF	TGCGCCAGCAGCTTGGCACAGGATGGGGATACGCAGTATTTT
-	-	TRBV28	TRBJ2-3	CASSHRGHTDTQYF	TGTGCCAGCAGCCACCGTGGACACACAGATACGCAGTATTTT
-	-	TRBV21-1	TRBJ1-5	CASSKAISNQPQHF	TGTGCCAGCAGCAAAGCAATAAGCAATCAGCCCCAGCATTTT
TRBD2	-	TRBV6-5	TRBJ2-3	CASSHPGGDTQYF	TGTGCCAGCAGTCACCCGGGGGGGGATACGCAGTATTTT
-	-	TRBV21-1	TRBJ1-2	CASSNRGARDLNYGYTF	TGTGCCAGCAGCAATCGAGGCGCCCGGGACTTGAACTATGGCTACACCTTC
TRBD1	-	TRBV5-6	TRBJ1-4	CASSSSGGPNEKLFF	TGTGCCAGCAGCTCCTCAGGGGGCCCTAATGAAAAACTGTTTTTT
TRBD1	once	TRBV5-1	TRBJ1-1	CASSPGQEGAEAFF	TGCGCCAGCAGCCCGGGACAGGAGGGGGCTGAAGCTTTCTTT
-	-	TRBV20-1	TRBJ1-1	CSASGAAASEAFF	TGCAGTGCTAGTGGGGCAGCCGCCTCTGAAGCTTTCTTT
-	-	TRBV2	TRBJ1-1	CATDNFGGENTEAFF	TGTGCCACCGATAATTTTGGGGGCGAGAACACTGAAGCTTTCTTT
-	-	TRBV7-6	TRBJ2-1	CASTLVAGGRNEQFF	TGTGCCAGCACCTTGGTGGCAGGGGGGAGGAATGAGCAGTTCTTC
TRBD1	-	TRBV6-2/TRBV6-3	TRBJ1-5	CASSTEGTGWNQPQHF	TGTGCCAGCAGCACAGAGGGGACAGGGTGGAATCAGCCCCAGCATTTT
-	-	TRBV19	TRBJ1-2	CASSGQVGYGYTF	TGTGCCAGTAGTGGGCAGGTCGGCTATGGCTACACCTTC
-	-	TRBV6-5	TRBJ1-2	CASRQQGPGYTF	TGTGCCAGCAGGCAACAGGGCCCGGGCTACACCTTC
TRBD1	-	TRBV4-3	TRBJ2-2	CASSQALFQGANTGELFF	TGCGCCAGCAGCCAAGCTTTATTTCAGGGGGCGAACACCGGGGAGCTGTTTTTT
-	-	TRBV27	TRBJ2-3	CASSFQGGGTDTQYF	TGTGCCAGCAGTTTCCAGGGGGGCGGGACAGATACGCAGTATTTT
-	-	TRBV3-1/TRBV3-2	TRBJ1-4	CASSRRGENEKLFF	TGTGCCAGCAGCCGCAGGGGCGAAAATGAAAAACTGTTTTTT
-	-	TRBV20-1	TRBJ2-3	CSGLFTDTQYF	TGCAGTGGGCTTTTCACAGATACGCAGTATTTT
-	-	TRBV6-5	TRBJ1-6	CASSYRGKGSPLHF	TGTGCCAGCAGTTACAGGGGTAAGGGCTCACCCCTCCACTTT
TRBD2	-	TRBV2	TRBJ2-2	CASSGEGSGELFF	TGTGCCAGCAGTGGGGAGGGGTCCGGGGAGCTGTTTTTT
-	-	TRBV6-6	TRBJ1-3	CASSYDAGLGNTIYF	TGTGCCAGCAGTTACGATGCAGGGTTAGGAAACACCATATATTTT
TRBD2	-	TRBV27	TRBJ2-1	CASTNLGLAGYNEQFF	TGTGCCAGCACCAACCTCGGACTAGCGGGCTACAATGAGCAGTTCTTC
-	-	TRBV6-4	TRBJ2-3	CASSTGTDTQYF	TGTGCCAGCAGTACAGGTACAGATACGCAGTATTTT
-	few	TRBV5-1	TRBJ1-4	CASQAGTPTNEKLFF	TGCGCCAGTCAAGCCGGGACTCCAACTAATGAAAAACTGTTTTTT
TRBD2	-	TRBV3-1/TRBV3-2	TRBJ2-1	CASSPPGTNNNEQFF	TGTGCCAGCAGCCCCCCCGGGACTAACAACAATGAGCAGTTCTTC
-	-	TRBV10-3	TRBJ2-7	CAISEPQQGGPYEQYF	TGTGCCATCAGTGAACCGCAACAAGGTGGGCCCTACGAGCAGTACTTC
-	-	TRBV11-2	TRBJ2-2	CASSSLLRATGELFF	TGTGCCAGCAGCTCCCTACTCAGGGCCACCGGGGAGCTGTTTTTT
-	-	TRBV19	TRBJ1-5	CASLGQGTQPQHF	TGTGCCAGTCTAGGGCAGGGAACTCAGCCCCAGCATTTT
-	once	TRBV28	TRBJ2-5	CASRRLSGLKQETQYF	TGTGCCAGCAGACGCCTAAGTGGTCTTAAACAAGAGACCCAGTACTTC
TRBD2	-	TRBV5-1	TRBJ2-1	CASSSDTSVDEQFF	TGCGCCAGCAGCTCCGACACTAGCGTGGATGAGCAGTTCTTC
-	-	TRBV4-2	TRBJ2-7	CASTAEIGQSGEQYF	TGTGCCAGCACAGCGGAGATCGGGCAGTCGGGCGAGCAGTACTTC
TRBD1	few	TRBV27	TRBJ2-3	CASSSITGVGTDTQYF	TGTGCCAGCAGTTCGATTACAGGGGTTGGCACAGATACGCAGTATTTT
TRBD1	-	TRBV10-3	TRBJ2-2	CAIRDHPDRGSTGELFF	TGTGCCATCAGAGACCACCCCGACAGGGGGTCCACCGGGGAGCTGTTTTTT
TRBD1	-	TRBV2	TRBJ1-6	CASSDRGLGNSPLHF	TGTGCCAGCAGTGACAGGGGGCTTGGGAATTCACCCCTCCACTTT
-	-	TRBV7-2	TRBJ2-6	CASVQGAGANVLTF	TGTGCCTCCGTACAGGGTGCTGGGGCCAACGTCCTGACTTTC
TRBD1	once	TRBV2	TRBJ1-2	CASREGAGYTF	TGTGCCAGCAGGGAGGGGGCCGGCTACACCTTC
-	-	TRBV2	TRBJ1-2	CASTKTLVGVYGYTF	TGTGCCAGCACCAAGACACTGGTAGGGGTCTATGGCTACACCTTC
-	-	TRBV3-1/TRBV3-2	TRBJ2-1	CASSQGWWGGMNEQFF	TGTGCCAGCAGCCAGGGGTGGTGGGGGGGCATGAATGAGCAGTTCTTC
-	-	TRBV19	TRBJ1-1	CASHPGRTGNTEAFF	TGTGCCAGTCATCCCGGGCGTACAGGAAACACTGAAGCTTTCTTT
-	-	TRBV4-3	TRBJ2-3	CASSQAYLVGTDTQYF	TGCGCCAGCAGCCAAGCCTATCTGGTGGGCACAGATACGCAGTATTTT
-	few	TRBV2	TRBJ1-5	CASSEGQNYQPQHF	TGTGCCAGCAGTGAGGGCCAGAACTATCAGCCCCAGCATTTT
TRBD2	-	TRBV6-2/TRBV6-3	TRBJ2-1	CASSYSNGRGGYNEQFF	TGTGCCAGCAGTTACTCGAACGGGCGGGGGGGCTACAATGAGCAGTTCTTC
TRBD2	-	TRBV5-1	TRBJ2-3	CASRDSGVIDTQYF	TGCGCCAGCAGAGATAGCGGGGTGATAGATACGCAGTATTTT
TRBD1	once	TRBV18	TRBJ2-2	CASSRSGTGETGELFF	TGTGCCAGCTCACGTTCCGGGACAGGGGAAACCGGGGAGCTGTTTTTT
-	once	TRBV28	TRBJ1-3	CASSLGIPSSGNTIYF	TGTGCCAGCAGCCTCGGGATACCTTCCTCTGGAAACACCATATATTTT
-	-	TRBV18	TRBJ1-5	CASSHPAAGSGQPQHF	TGTGCCAGCTCCCACCCTGCGGCGGGGTCGGGTCAGCCCCAGCATTTT
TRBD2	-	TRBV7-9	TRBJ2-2	CASSPLAGGNTGELFF	TGTGCCAGCAGCCCATTAGCGGGGGGAAACACCGGGGAGCTGTTTTTT
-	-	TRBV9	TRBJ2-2	CASKQGSNTGELFF	TGTGCCAGCAAACAAGGGAGCAACACCGGGGAGCTGTTTTTT
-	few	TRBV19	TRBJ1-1	CASKGDTEAFF	TGTGCCAGTAAGGGGGACACTGAAGCTTTCTTT